This T cell receptor (beta chain) was sequenced in a study of control samples from healthy donors and cancer patients. CDR3 length: 13 residues. Germline CDR1 LNHDA, CDR2 SQIVND (reference sequence). Trimming removed 11 bases from V and 1 base from J, with 14 bases in between. Measured with immunoSEQ multiplex PCR; TCRdb has only the in-frame clones, and not every one. The sample holds 85,000 to 95,000 clones, 88% seen once. The gene calls are TRBV19 and TRBJ1-1, with D possibly matching TRBD1 (5 bases). The sample consisted of blood. The clonotype comes from a woman between 65 and 79 years old in good health. For the CDR3, the DNA is TGTGCCGTTTCTCGGACAAAGAACACTGAAGCTTTCTTT. It yields the protein CAVSRTKNTEAFF.